One T cell receptor beta chain is described in this entry. In the original processing: Scientists estimated how many nucleated cells there were by amplifying reference gene primers. Using immunoSEQ multiplex PCR, the repertoire was profiled, and TCRdb retains in-frame clones only, with some absent. Clone size and V and J calls were adopted from that table, with D and trimming inferred from the DNA. The data show 300,000 to 350,000 clones, approximately 89% seen once. This entry belongs to a study of blood T cell repertoires in COVID-19. Turning to the study itself: T cells, B-cell-depleted T cells, or PBMCs supplied cDNA or gDNA.

This CDR3 has 14 amino acids. V dropped 6 bases and J dropped 4 bases, with 15 bases sitting between them. Germline V CDR1 and CDR2: ENHRY, SYGVKD. The age range of participants was about 18 to 90 years, with residence in about 25 US areas. Cohorts were determined from participant-reported clinical history. The rearrangement uses TRBV10-3 and TRBJ1-2; maybe TRBD1 (5 bases). Sequenced sample: PBMCs or T cells enriched from blood (not recorded which). This sequence was found in a man younger than 45 who had recovered from COVID-19. For the CDR3, the DNA is TGTGCCATCAGAGAAGTAGGGGAACTCTATGGCTACACCTTC. Encoded protein: CAIREVGELYGYTF.